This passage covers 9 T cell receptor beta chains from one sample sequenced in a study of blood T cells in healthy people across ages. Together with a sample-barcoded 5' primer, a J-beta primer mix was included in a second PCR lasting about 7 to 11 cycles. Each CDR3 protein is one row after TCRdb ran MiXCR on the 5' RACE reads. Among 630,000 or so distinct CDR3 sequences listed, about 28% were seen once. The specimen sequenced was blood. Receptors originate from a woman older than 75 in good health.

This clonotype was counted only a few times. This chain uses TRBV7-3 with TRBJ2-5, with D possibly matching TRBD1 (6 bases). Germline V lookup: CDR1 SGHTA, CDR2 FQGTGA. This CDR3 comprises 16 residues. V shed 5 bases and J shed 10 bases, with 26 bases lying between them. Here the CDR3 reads CASSPLGQSGARDQYF. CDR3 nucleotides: TGTGCCAGCAGCCCACTGGGACAATCTGGGGCAAGAGACCAGTACTTC.

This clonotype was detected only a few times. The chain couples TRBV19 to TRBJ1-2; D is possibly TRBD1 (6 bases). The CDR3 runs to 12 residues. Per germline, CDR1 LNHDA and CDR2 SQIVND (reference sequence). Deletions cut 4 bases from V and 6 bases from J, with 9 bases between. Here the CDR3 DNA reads TGTGCCAGTAGTAGCCAGGGGAATGGCTACACCTTC. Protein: CASSSQGNGYTF.

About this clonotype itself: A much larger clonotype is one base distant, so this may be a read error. The CDR3, as DNA: TGTACCAGCAGCCAAGCGATGGGGGGGACACTGTACTTC. It yields the protein CTSSQAMGGTLYF. The chain has TRBV14 and TRBJ2-5, with TRBD2 as a possible D gene (7 bases). CDR3 length: 13 residues. Per germline, CDR1 SGHDN and CDR2 FVKESK.

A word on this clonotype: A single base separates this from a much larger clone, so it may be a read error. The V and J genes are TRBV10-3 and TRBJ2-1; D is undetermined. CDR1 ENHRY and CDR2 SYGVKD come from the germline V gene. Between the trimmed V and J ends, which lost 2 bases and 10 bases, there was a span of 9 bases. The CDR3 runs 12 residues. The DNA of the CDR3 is TGTGCCATCAGTGAGAGGAGCTGGGAGCAGTTCTTC. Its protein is CAISERSWEQFF.

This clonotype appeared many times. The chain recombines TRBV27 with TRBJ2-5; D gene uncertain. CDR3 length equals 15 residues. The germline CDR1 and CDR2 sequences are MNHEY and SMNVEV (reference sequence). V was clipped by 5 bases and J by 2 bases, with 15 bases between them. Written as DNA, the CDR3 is TGTGCCAGCAGTCTCAATTCCGGGCCACAAGAGACCCAGTACTTC. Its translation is CASSLNSGPQETQYF.

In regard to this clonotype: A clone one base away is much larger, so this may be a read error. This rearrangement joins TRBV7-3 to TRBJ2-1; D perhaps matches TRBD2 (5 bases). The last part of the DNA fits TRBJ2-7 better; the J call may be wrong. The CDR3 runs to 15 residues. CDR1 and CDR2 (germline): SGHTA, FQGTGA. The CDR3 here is CASSLGSSAYNEQYF. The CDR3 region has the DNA TGTGCCAGCAGCCTAGGGAGTTCGGCCTACAATGAGCAGTACTTC.

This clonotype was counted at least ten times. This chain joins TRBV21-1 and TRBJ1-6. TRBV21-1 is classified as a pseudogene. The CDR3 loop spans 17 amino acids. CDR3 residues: CASSKRRMSSYNSPLHF. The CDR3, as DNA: TGTGCCAGCAGCAAAAGGAGGATGAGCTCCTATAATTCACCCCTCCACTTT.

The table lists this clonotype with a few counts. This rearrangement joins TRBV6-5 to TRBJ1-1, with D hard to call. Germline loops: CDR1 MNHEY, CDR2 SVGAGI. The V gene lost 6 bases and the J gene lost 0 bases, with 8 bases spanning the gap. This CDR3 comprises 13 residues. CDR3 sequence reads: CASSRWVNTEAFF. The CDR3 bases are TGTGCCAGCAGCCGGTGGGTGAACACTGAAGCTTTCTTT.

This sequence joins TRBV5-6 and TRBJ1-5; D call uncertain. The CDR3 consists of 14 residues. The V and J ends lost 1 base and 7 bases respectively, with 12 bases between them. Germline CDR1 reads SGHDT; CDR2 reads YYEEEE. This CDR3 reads CASSLSLGLQPQHF. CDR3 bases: TGTGCCAGCAGCTTGAGTCTGGGATTACAGCCCCAGCATTTT.